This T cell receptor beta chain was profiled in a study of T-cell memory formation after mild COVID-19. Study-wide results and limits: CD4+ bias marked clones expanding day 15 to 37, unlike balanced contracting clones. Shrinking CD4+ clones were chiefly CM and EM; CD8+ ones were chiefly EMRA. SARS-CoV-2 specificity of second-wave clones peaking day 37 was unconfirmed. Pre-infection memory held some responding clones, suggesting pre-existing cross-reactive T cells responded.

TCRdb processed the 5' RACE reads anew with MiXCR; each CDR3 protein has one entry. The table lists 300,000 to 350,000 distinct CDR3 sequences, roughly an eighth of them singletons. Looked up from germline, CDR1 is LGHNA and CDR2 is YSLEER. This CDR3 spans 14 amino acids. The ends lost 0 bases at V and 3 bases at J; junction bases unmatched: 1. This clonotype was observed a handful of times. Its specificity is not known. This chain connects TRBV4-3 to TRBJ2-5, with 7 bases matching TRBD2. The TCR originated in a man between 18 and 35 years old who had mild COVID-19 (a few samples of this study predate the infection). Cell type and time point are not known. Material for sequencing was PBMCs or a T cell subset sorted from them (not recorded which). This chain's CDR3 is CASSQDLAEETQYF. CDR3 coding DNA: TGCGCCAGCAGCCAAGACCTAGCGGAAGAGACCCAGTACTTC.